This T cell receptor beta chain was observed in a study of cytomegalovirus exposure and HLA in healthy donors. PCR was performed using 60 Vbeta and 13 Jbeta primers. TCRdb keeps only in-frame clones here, not all; method: immunoSEQ multiplex PCR. The sample table sets out 150,000 to 200,000 clones. For this clone: What it recognizes is unknown.

Trimming removed 2 bases from V and 12 bases from J; junction bases left unmatched: 10. The CDR3 has 14 amino acids. Germline V gene data show CDR1 as LNHNV and CDR2 as YYDKDF (reference sequence). Broader study findings: Sequencing likely produced, as an artifact, a cluster of highly shared sequence variants. What TCR beta sequences reportedly achieved was accurate prediction of HLA-A and HLA-B alleles in most subjects. The CMV antigen specificity of a few CMV-associated chains was confirmed through in vitro analysis.

The rearrangement uses TRBV15 and TRBJ1-1; 9 bases are a match to TRBD1. The sequence came from a woman aged 18-29 years in good health and CMV-seropositive. Sequencing input: PBMCs. The CDR3: CATSRPSGQGRTFF. DNA for the CDR3: TGTGCCACCAGCAGACCCTCGGGACAGGGTAGAACTTTCTTT.